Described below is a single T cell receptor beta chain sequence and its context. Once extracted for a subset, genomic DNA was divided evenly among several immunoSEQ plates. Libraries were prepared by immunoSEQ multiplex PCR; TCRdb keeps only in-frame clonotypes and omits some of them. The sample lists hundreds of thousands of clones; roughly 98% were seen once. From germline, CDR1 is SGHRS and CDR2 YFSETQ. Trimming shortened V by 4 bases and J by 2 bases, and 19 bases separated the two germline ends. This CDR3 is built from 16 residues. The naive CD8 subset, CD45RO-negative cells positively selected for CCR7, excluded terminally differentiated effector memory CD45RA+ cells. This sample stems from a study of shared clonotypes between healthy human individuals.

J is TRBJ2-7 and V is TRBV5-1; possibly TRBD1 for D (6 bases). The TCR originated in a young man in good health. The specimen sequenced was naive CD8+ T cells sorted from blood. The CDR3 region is CASSAFGAGATYEQYF. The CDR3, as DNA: TGCGCCAGCAGCGCGTTCGGGGCAGGGGCCACCTACGAGCAGTACTTC.